What follows describes a single T cell receptor beta chain. The data are from a study of blood T cell repertoires in COVID-19. Everyone who took part was roughly 18 to 89 years old, and they came from 20 to 25 US areas. The study assigned cohorts using participant-reported clinical history. Original analysis: Reference gene primer amplification yielded estimated nucleated cell counts. TCRdb keeps only in-frame clones here, not all; method: immunoSEQ multiplex PCR. V and J calls and clone size are copied from that table; D and trimming were computed from the DNA. The table has 250,000 or so clones, roughly 87% seen once. CDR1 and CDR2 (germline): SGDLS, YYNGEE. This CDR3 is 14 amino acids long. V gave up 7 bases and J gave up 9 bases; unmatched junction bases: 11.

The sequence was obtained from a woman aged 30 to 39 with acute COVID-19. The rearrangement uses TRBV9 and TRBJ2-1, with 9 bases lining up with TRBD2. The sample was PBMCs or T cells enriched from blood (not recorded which). This CDR3 reads CASPVPGTSLEQFF. The CDR3 region has the DNA TGTGCCAGCCCAGTACCCGGGACTAGCCTTGAGCAGTTCTTC.